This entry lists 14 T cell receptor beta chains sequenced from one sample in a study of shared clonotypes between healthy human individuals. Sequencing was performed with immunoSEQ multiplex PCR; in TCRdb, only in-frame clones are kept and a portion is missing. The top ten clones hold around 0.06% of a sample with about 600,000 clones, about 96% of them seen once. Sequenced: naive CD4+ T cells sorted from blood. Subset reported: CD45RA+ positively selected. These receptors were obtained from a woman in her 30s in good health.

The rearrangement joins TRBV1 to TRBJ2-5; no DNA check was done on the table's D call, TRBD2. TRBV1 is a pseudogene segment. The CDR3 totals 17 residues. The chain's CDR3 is CTSSQDHLAGIQETQYF. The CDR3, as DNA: TGCACCAGCAGCCAAGATCATCTAGCGGGCATACAAGAGACCCAGTACTTC.

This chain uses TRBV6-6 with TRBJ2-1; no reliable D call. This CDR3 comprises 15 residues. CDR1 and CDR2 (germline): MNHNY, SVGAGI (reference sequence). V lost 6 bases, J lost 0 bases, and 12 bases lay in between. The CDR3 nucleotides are TGTGCCAGCAGCATCAGCCCGAGCTCCTACAATGAGCAGTTCTTC. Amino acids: CASSISPSSYNEQFF.

The CDR3 region is CASSLVGLNEKLFF. CDR3 DNA: TGTGCCAGCAGCTTGGTAGGACTTAATGAAAAACTGTTTTTT. The rearrangement uses TRBV11-2 and TRBJ1-4; D ambiguous. V was trimmed by 3 bases and J by 4 bases, leaving 9 bases between them. This CDR3 region has 14 residues. Germline assignment: CDR1 SGHAT and CDR2 FQNNGV.

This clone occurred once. DNA of the CDR3: TGTGCCAGCAGCCAATTCTCTGTCATAGCCGGGAGGGCTGAAGCTTTCTTT. Protein product: CASSQFSVIAGRAEAFF. The V and J genes are TRBV16 and TRBJ1-1; unclear D gene. This CDR3 comprises 17 residues. V dropped 1 base and J dropped 6 bases, with 21 bases sitting between them. CDR1 is KGHSY, CDR2 FQNENV, per germline.

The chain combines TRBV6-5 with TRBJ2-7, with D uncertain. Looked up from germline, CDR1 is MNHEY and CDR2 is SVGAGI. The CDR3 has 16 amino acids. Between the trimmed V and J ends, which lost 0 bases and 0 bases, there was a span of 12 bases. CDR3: CASSYSQPLFSYEQYF. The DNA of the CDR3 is TGTGCCAGCAGTTACTCACAGCCCCTCTTCTCCTACGAGCAGTACTTC.

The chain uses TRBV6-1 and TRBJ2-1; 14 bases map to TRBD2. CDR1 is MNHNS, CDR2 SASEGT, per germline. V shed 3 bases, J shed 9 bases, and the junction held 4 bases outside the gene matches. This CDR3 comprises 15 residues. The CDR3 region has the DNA TGTGCCAGCAGTGATAGGGGACTAGCGGGAGTTGAGCAGTTCTTC. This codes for CASSDRGLAGVEQFF.

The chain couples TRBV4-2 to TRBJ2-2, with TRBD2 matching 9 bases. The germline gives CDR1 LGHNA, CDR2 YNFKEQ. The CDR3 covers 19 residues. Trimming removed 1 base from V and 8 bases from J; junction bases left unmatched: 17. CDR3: CASSQGAGAGGPILGELFF. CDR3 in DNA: TGTGCCAGCAGCCAAGGGGCTGGGGCGGGAGGGCCCATATTGGGGGAGCTGTTTTTT.

The chain's CDR3 is CASSLGSTEAFF. In DNA form, the CDR3 reads TGTGCCAGCAGCTTGGGGTCCACTGAAGCTTTCTTT. V gene TRBV7-6 combines with J gene TRBJ1-1; D gene uncertain. The germline V and J ends were trimmed by 3 bases and 4 bases, with 6 bases remaining between them. The length of the CDR3 is 12 residues. CDR1 is SGHVS and CDR2 is FNYEAQ in the germline V gene.

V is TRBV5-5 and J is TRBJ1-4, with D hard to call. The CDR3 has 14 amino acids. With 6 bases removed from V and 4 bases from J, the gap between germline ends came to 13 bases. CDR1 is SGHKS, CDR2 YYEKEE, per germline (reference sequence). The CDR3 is CASTPQDLNEKLFF. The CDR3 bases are TGTGCCAGCACCCCCCAGGATCTTAATGAAAAACTGTTTTTT.

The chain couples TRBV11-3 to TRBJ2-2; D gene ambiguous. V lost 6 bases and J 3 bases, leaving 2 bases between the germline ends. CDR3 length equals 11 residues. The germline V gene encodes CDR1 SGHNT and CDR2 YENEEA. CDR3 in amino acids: CASRDTGELFF. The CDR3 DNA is TGTGCCAGCAGAGACACCGGGGAGCTGTTTTTT.

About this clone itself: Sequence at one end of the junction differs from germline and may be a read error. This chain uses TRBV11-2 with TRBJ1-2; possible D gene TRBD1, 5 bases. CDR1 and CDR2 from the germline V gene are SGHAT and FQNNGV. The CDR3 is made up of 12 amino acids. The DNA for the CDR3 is TGTGCCAGCAGCCAAGCCGGGTACAGGCAACACTTC. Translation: CASSQAGYRQHF.

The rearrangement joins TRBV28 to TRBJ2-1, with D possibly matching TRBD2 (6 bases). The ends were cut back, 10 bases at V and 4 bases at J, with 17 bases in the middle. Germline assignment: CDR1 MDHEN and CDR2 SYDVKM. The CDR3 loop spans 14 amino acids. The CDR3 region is CATLAGLSYNEQFF. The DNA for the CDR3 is TGTGCCACCTTGGCGGGGCTATCATACAATGAGCAGTTCTTC. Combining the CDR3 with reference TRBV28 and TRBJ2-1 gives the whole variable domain DVKVTQSSRYLVKRTGEKVFLECVQDMDHENMFWYRQDPGLGLRLIYFSYDVKMKEKGDIPEGYSVSREKKERFSLILESASTNQTSMYLCATLAGLSYNEQFFGPGTRLTVL.

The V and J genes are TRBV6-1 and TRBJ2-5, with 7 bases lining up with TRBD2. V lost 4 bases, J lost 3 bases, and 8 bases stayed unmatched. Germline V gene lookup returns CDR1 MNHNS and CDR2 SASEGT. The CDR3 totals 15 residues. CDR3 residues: CASSATGAGKETQYF. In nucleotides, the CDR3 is TGTGCCAGCAGTGCTACGGGAGCGGGGAAAGAGACCCAGTACTTC.

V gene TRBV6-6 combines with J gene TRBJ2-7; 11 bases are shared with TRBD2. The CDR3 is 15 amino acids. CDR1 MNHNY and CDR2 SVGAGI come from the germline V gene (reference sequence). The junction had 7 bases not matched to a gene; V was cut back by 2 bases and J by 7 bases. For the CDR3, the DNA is TGTGCCAGCAGTTACGTAGCGGGAGGGCCGAGAGAGCAGTACTTC. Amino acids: CASSYVAGGPREQYF.